The 20 T cell receptor beta chains reported below all come from one sample, sequenced in a study of cytomegalovirus exposure and HLA in healthy donors. 60 Vbeta and 13 Jbeta primers were used in PCR. Assay used: immunoSEQ multiplex PCR; TCRdb lists only in-frame clones, some missing. This sample has about 73,000 clones; roughly 70% occur once, and the top ten carry over 10%. What was sequenced was PBMCs. These receptors were obtained from a man in his 70s in good health and CMV-seronegative.

This clone has a handful of counts. Within the sample, other DNA sequences also encode this same CDR3. This chain links TRBV5-4 with TRBJ2-5, with TRBD2 matching 10 bases. V lost 3 bases to trimming and J lost 1 base; unmatched junction nucleotides: 3. CDR1 SGHNT and CDR2 YYREEE come from the germline V gene (reference sequence). The CDR3 extends over 15 amino acids. The CDR3, as DNA: TGTGCCAGCAGCTCAGCGGGGGGGCCCCAAGAGACCCAGTACTTC. Translated, it gives CASSSAGGPQETQYF.

This clone was seen a handful of times. This rearrangement joins TRBV6-5 to TRBJ1-1; D possibly corresponds to TRBD1 (6 bases). V lost 5 bases and J 0 bases, leaving 13 bases between the germline ends. Germline loops: CDR1 MNHEY, CDR2 SVGAGI. The CDR3 is 15 residues long. The chain's CDR3 is CASSRTAQMNTEAFF. CDR3 DNA: TGTGCCAGCAGTCGGACAGCTCAAATGAACACTGAAGCTTTCTTT.

The CDR3 loop reads CASSYSDRGLQPQHF. The DNA for the CDR3 is TGTGCCAGCAGTTACTCGGACAGGGGTTTGCAGCCCCAGCATTTT. The V gene is TRBV6-5, the J gene TRBJ1-5, with 9 bases matching TRBD1. This CDR3 spans 15 amino acids. CDR1 MNHEY and CDR2 SVGAGI come from the germline V gene. With 0 bases clipped from V and 7 bases from J, the junction kept 4 bases outside the gene matches.

V is TRBV29-1 and J is TRBJ2-3, with D possibly matching TRBD1 (6 bases). There are 12 residues in the CDR3. In germline, CDR1 is SQVTM, CDR2 ANQGSEA. The V end was cut by 6 bases, the J end by 1 base, with 8 bases between. The CDR3 coding sequence is TGCAGCGTGGGGGCGGGCACAGATACGCAGTATTTT. This translates into CSVGAGTDTQYF.

The chain employs TRBV5-8 and TRBJ2-7, with TRBD1 as a possible D gene (6 bases). The CDR3 contains 16 residues. The V and J ends lost 4 bases and 2 bases respectively, with 19 bases between them. The germline V gene encodes CDR1 SGHTS and CDR2 YDEGEE. CDR3 in amino acids: CASSRLLGAPPYEQYF. CDR3 DNA: TGTGCCAGCAGCCGGTTGTTGGGGGCGCCCCCCTACGAGCAGTACTTC. Full variable domain (rest looked up from reference TRBV5-8 and TRBJ2-7): EAGVTQSPTHLIKTRGQQATLRCSPISGHTSVYWYQQALGLGLQFLLWYDEGEERNRGNFPPRFSGRQFPNYSSELNVNALELEDSALYLCASSRLLGAPPYEQYFGPGTRLTVT.

In this sample, this clone is large. The rearrangement uses TRBV7-9 and TRBJ2-7; D might be TRBD1 (6 bases). CDR3 length: 17 residues. CDR1 SEHNR and CDR2 FQNEAQ come from the germline V gene (reference sequence). The V and J ends lost 1 base and 2 bases respectively, with 18 bases between them. The CDR3 is CASSLVGPGQLTYEQYF. CDR3 bases: TGTGCCAGCAGCTTAGTTGGGCCCGGACAGCTTACCTACGAGCAGTACTTC.

The chain carries TRBV30 and TRBJ2-3; 9 nucleotides align to TRBD1. From germline, CDR1 is GTSNPN and CDR2 SVGIG (reference sequence). V shed 2 bases, J shed 6 bases, and the junction held 12 bases outside the gene matches. The CDR3 has 16 amino acids. CDR3: CAWSPPGQGLVDTQYF. As DNA, the CDR3 is TGTGCCTGGAGTCCCCCGGGACAGGGATTAGTGGATACGCAGTATTTT.

This clone showed up just once. This chain joins TRBV7-2 and TRBJ1-5; perhaps TRBD1 as D (5 bases). The CDR3 has 15 residues. V gave up 5 bases and J gave up 3 bases, with 14 bases separating them. Germline V gene sequence: CDR1 SGHTA, CDR2 FQGNSA. The CDR3 loop is CASSPMGGNNQPQHF. The CDR3, as DNA: TGTGCCAGCAGCCCGATGGGGGGAAACAATCAGCCCCAGCATTTT.

The rearrangement uses TRBV6-1 and TRBJ2-7; D unresolved. CDR1 MNHNS and CDR2 SASEGT come from the germline V gene. Trimming removed 0 bases at V and 3 bases at J, with 12 bases between. The CDR3 runs to 15 residues. The CDR3 sequence is CASSEAGFTIYEQYF. CDR3 DNA: TGTGCCAGCAGTGAAGCGGGCTTCACGATCTACGAGCAGTACTTC.

Turning to this clone: The junction and the germline gene differ at one end; a read error may be behind it. V usage is TRBV27 and J usage is TRBJ2-2; a possible D gene is TRBD2 (6 bases). The CDR3 is 14 residues long. Germline-derived CDR1 and CDR2 are MNHEY and SMNVEV (reference sequence). The DNA for the CDR3 is TGTGCCAGCAAAGAGCTAGCGAAAACCGGGGAGCTGTTTTTT. This codes for CASKELAKTGELFF.

About this clone: At one end, the junction sequence differs from germline, possibly due to a read error. The rearrangement uses TRBV7-9 and TRBJ1-3, with D uncertain. CDR1 SEHNR and CDR2 FQNEAQ come from the germline V gene (reference sequence). The CDR3 covers 12 residues. The CDR3 reads CSSSSQGNTIYF. DNA of the CDR3: TGTTCCAGCAGCTCACAGGGAAACACCATATATTTT.

This clone was recorded only once. The DNA for the CDR3 is TGTGCCAGCAGCAAGACTAGCGGGAGCTTCGAGCAGTACTTC. The encoded protein is CASSKTSGSFEQYF. The rearrangement joins TRBV7-2 to TRBJ2-7; 12 bases line up with TRBD2. The CDR3 contains 14 residues. Trimming took 5 bases from V and 6 from J; bases not matched to a gene: 5. Germline CDR1 SGHTA, CDR2 FQGNSA.

The chain is built from TRBV27 and TRBJ2-2; perhaps TRBD2 as D (6 bases). V dropped 2 bases and J dropped 3 bases, with 16 bases sitting between them. The CDR3 totals 17 residues. The V gene's germline CDR1 is MNHEY and CDR2 SMNVEV (reference sequence). CDR3 nucleotide sequence: TGTGCCAGCAGTTTAGGCCCGGGACTTACGGACACCGGGGAGCTGTTTTTT. Its protein is CASSLGPGLTDTGELFF.

This clone was observed once. V and J are TRBV7-2 and TRBJ1-4; D is undetermined. The CDR3 contains 14 residues. Trimming left V 11 bases short and J 8 bases short, with 21 bases between. CDR1 is SGHTA and CDR2 is FQGNSA in the germline V gene. CDR3 DNA sequence: TGTGCCTCCGCGTCCCCGGTAGGAGGAGAAAAACTGTTTTTT. It is translated as CASASPVGGEKLFF.

V usage is TRBV6-5 and J usage is TRBJ2-3; D gene ambiguous. CDR1 and CDR2 (germline): MNHEY, SVGAGI. This CDR3 is 16 amino acids long. Trimming left V 4 bases short and J 2 bases short, with 16 bases between. The CDR3 sequence is CASSWAGPRPTDTQYF. DNA of the CDR3: TGTGCCAGCAGTTGGGCAGGCCCTCGACCCACAGATACGCAGTATTTT.

The gene calls are TRBV5-4 and TRBJ2-3, with D perhaps matching TRBD2 (5 bases). Looked up from germline, CDR1 is SGHNT and CDR2 is YYREEE (reference sequence). This CDR3 comprises 15 residues. V was shortened by 0 bases and J by 0 bases, with 8 bases between the two germline ends. This chain's CDR3 is CASSLGAGSTDTQYF. Written as DNA, the CDR3 is TGTGCCAGCAGCTTGGGGGCGGGTAGCACAGATACGCAGTATTTT.

This chain connects TRBV5-5 to TRBJ1-6; 7 nucleotides agree with TRBD1. The CDR3 contains 16 residues. V was clipped by 4 bases and J by 0 bases; unmatched bases: 4. CDR1 is SGHKS, CDR2 YYEKEE, per germline (reference sequence). CDR3 coding DNA: TGTGCCAGCAGCGCGGACAGGAGCTCCTATAATTCACCCCTCCACTTT. Translating it yields CASSADRSSYNSPLHF.

The chain carries TRBV10-1 and TRBJ1-6; TRBD1 might be the D (6 bases). The CDR3 is 13 residues long. Trimming removed 8 bases from V and 10 bases from J, with 15 bases in between. Germline-derived CDR1 and CDR2 are WNHNN and SYGVQD (reference sequence). In DNA form, the CDR3 reads TGCGCCAGCTCCCCTAGGACAGACTCACCCCTCCACTTT. Residues: CASSPRTDSPLHF.

This chain links TRBV19 with TRBJ1-6; 10 bases are a match to TRBD1. Per the germline V gene, CDR1 is LNHDA and CDR2 is SQIVND (reference sequence). Trimming removed 3 bases from V and 7 bases from J; junction bases left unmatched: 6. The CDR3 runs 16 residues. Written as DNA, the CDR3 is TGTGCCAGTAGTATCGGACAGGGGGTGGGAAATTCACCCCTCCACTTT. It encodes CASSIGQGVGNSPLHF.

Of note for this clone: The same CDR3 can be traced to other DNA sequences in this sample. The gene calls are TRBV6-1 and TRBJ1-1; D gene ambiguous. V lost 6 bases and J 0 bases, leaving 11 bases between the germline ends. The CDR3 loop spans 14 amino acids. Germline V gene data show CDR1 as MNHNS and CDR2 as SASEGT. The CDR3 protein is CASRAPGLNTEAFF. CDR3 coding DNA: TGTGCCAGCAGAGCTCCAGGTTTGAACACTGAAGCTTTCTTT.